These T cell receptor beta chains were read from a single sample in a study of T cell repertoires in cytomegalovirus infection. Antigen specificity for these receptors is unknown. TCRdb re-called the reads with MiXCR, one entry per CDR3 protein. The sample lists approximately 990,000 distinct CDR3 sequences; around 30% were seen once. The material sequenced was cultured CD8+ T cells from PBMCs, taken from culture after CMV antigen stimulation. These receptor sequences come from a human donor in good health (CMV status not recorded). Some clones in this sample may be carry-over from other donors' samples. CDR3s include the opening cysteine and the closing phenylalanine or tryptophan. Each record gives: V gene, D gene, clone size, J gene, CDR3 protein, CDR3 DNA. D genes are given only for firm matches. Rows give clone size only sometimes, using once, few, many, or a class for an expanded clone.

v_gene: TRBV2
d_gene: NA
abundance: few
j_gene: TRBJ2-3
CDR3aa: CASPGGSVRTDTQYF
CDR3nt: TGTGCCAGCCCCGGGGGTAGCGTTCGCACAGATACGCAGTATTTT

v_gene: TRBV27
d_gene: TRBD1
abundance: NA
j_gene: TRBJ1-2
CDR3aa: CASAPGDRGYGYTF
CDR3nt: TGTGCCAGCGCCCCCGGGGACAGGGGATATGGCTACACCTTC

v_gene: TRBV7-8
d_gene: TRBD2
abundance: many
j_gene: TRBJ2-1
CDR3aa: CASSPLGRGNYNEQFF
CDR3nt: TGTGCCAGCAGCCCCCTTGGGCGGGGGAACTACAATGAGCAGTTCTTC

v_gene: TRBV14
d_gene: TRBD2
abundance: NA
j_gene: TRBJ2-2
CDR3aa: CASSPWASGPGGELFF
CDR3nt: TGTGCCAGCAGCCCCTGGGCTAGCGGTCCGGGTGGGGAGCTGTTTTTT

v_gene: TRBV25-1
d_gene: NA
abundance: few
j_gene: TRBJ1-2
CDR3aa: CATQSRDMRGKRGYTF
CDR3nt: TGTGCCACCCAGTCCCGGGACATGAGGGGCAAGAGGGGCTACACCTTC

v_gene: TRBV15
d_gene: TRBD1
abundance: NA
j_gene: TRBJ1-2
CDR3aa: CATSRGPLGQDNYGYTF
CDR3nt: TGTGCCACCAGCAGAGGACCTCTCGGACAGGATAACTATGGCTACACCTTC

v_gene: TRBV7-8
d_gene: NA
abundance: NA
j_gene: TRBJ1-4
CDR3aa: CASSPQVPGAVGTTNEKLFF
CDR3nt: TGTGCCAGCAGCCCACAGGTCCCCGGGGCCGTCGGCACAACTAATGAAAAACTGTTTTTT

v_gene: TRBV19
d_gene: NA
abundance: few
j_gene: TRBJ2-1
CDR3aa: CASNPTVYNEQFF
CDR3nt: TGTGCCAGTAACCCGACAGTTTACAATGAGCAGTTCTTC

v_gene: TRBV11-2
d_gene: NA
abundance: few
j_gene: TRBJ1-1
CDR3aa: CASFPGGGPTEAFF
CDR3nt: TGTGCCAGCTTCCCCGGGGGGGGCCCCACTGAAGCTTTCTTT

v_gene: TRBV2
d_gene: NA
abundance: many
j_gene: TRBJ2-3
CDR3aa: CASSEGDITDTQYF
CDR3nt: TGTGCCAGCAGTGAAGGGGACATCACAGATACGCAGTATTTT

v_gene: TRBV6-6
d_gene: NA
abundance: NA
j_gene: TRBJ2-1
CDR3aa: CASSYSGQQRNEQFF
CDR3nt: TGTGCCAGCAGTTACTCTGGACAGCAAAGAAATGAGCAGTTCTTC

v_gene: TRBV5-1
d_gene: NA
abundance: few
j_gene: TRBJ2-1
CDR3aa: CASSSYEGSYNEQFF
CDR3nt: TGCGCCAGCAGCTCCTATGAGGGATCCTACAATGAGCAGTTCTTC

v_gene: TRBV18
d_gene: NA
abundance: NA
j_gene: TRBJ1-2
CDR3aa: CASSPRVDVANYGYTF
CDR3nt: TGTGCCAGCTCACCCCGGGTGGACGTAGCTAACTATGGCTACACCTTC

v_gene: TRBV28
d_gene: NA
abundance: NA
j_gene: TRBJ1-1
CDR3aa: CVSSLRVPLNTEAFF
CDR3nt: TGTGTCAGCAGTTTGAGAGTCCCGCTGAACACTGAAGCTTTCTTT

v_gene: TRBV7-6
d_gene: TRBD1
abundance: NA
j_gene: TRBJ1-6
CDR3aa: CASSSTGAGSPLHF
CDR3nt: TGTGCCAGCAGCTCTACAGGGGCTGGTTCACCCCTCCACTTT

v_gene: TRBV19
d_gene: NA
abundance: NA
j_gene: TRBJ2-7
CDR3aa: CASSMARRGHEQYF
CDR3nt: TGTGCCAGTAGTATGGCCCGGAGGGGCCACGAGCAGTACTTC

v_gene: TRBV27
d_gene: NA
abundance: NA
j_gene: TRBJ1-1
CDR3aa: CATSLSGANTEAFF
CDR3nt: TGTGCCACCTCTTTAAGTGGGGCGAACACTGAAGCTTTCTTT